This T cell receptor (beta chain) stems from a study of T cell responses to AZD1222 COVID-19 vaccine. Germline CDR1 reads MNHNS; CDR2 reads SASEGT. Trimming took 0 bases from V and 0 from J, leaving 9 bases between them. This CDR3 is 15 amino acids long. TCRdb's copy holds only in-frame clones and misses some; the assay was immunoSEQ multiplex PCR. The table records roughly 40,000 clones, over 75% of them present only once. Findings of the study overall: Two AZD1222 doses significantly raised spike-specific TCR breadth and depth over controls. Mostly white British, mostly female donors; authors suggested clonal diversity may be underestimated. In all cases, repertoires were sampled only after the peak T cell response.

This clone was counted between two and nine times. Its antigen is still unknown. The receptor comes from an adult who received the MenACWY meningococcal vaccine as a control. This specimen was peripheral blood, taken 28 days after the second dose of the MenACWY control vaccine. The rearrangement links TRBV6-1 to TRBJ2-7, with no clear D. The CDR3 reads CASSEAHQSSYEQYF. The CDR3, as DNA: TGTGCCAGCAGTGAAGCGCATCAGAGCTCCTACGAGCAGTACTTC.